A single sample is the source of the 27 T cell receptor beta chains below, sequenced in a study of early T cells in non-severe SARS-CoV-2 infection. MiXCR was run by TCRdb on the 5' RACE reads, yielding one entry per CDR3 protein. The sample lists 100,000 or so distinct CDR3 sequences; around 12% were seen once. The sequenced material came from whole blood. The receptor source for this set is an adult who was a healthcare worker with PCR-confirmed SARS-CoV-2 infection or an uninfected control (not recorded which).

The rearrangement uses TRBV10-3 and TRBJ2-1; D is ambiguous. The V gene lost 2 bases and the J gene lost 7 bases, with 12 bases spanning the gap. CDR1 is ENHRY, CDR2 SYGVKD, per germline. The CDR3 spans 14 residues. The CDR3 coding sequence is TGTGCCATCAGTGAGGGCGCCAGGCTAAATGAGCAGTTCTTC. Translated, it gives CAISEGARLNEQFF.

This clonotype was recorded at least ten times. This sequence joins TRBV7-6 and TRBJ2-7, with 7 bases aligning to TRBD2. The CDR3 is 16 residues long. Unmatched junction bases numbered 13, after V lost 1 base and J lost 7 bases. Germline values: CDR1 SGHVS, CDR2 FNYEAQ. The CDR3, as DNA: TGTGCCAGCAGCTTAGAGGGAGGGACTTTCCTGCGTGAGCAGTACTTC. This sequence encodes CASSLEGGTFLREQYF.

The rearrangement links TRBV18 to TRBJ2-1; the match to TRBD2 covers 13 bases. The V gene end was trimmed by 2 bases and the J gene end by 8 bases; junction bases not matched to a gene: 3. Germline values: CDR1 KGHSH, CDR2 LQKENI. The CDR3 contains 15 residues. The CDR3 DNA reads as TGTGCCAGCTCACCAGGACTAGCGGGAGTGGATGAGCAGTTCTTC. Amino acids: CASSPGLAGVDEQFF.

The J gene is TRBJ2-3, the V gene TRBV20-1; TRBD2 aligns across 7 bases. CDR3 length: 17 residues. With 6 bases clipped from V and 2 bases from J, the junction kept 17 bases outside the gene matches. Germline CDR1 is DFQATT and CDR2 is SNEGSKA (reference sequence). CDR3 DNA: TGCAGTGCAAGTCCTCATCCACTAGCGTATTACACAGATACGCAGTATTTT. It codes for CSASPHPLAYYTDTQYF.

In this sample, this clonotype turned up a few times. This rearrangement joins TRBV9 to TRBJ1-6; 9 bases agree with TRBD1. The CDR3 runs 15 residues. From germline, CDR1 is SGDLS and CDR2 YYNGEE. Trimming took 3 bases from V and 8 from J; bases not matched to a gene: 6. CDR3 nucleotide sequence: TGTGCCAGCAGCGGACGACAGGGGGAATATTCACCCCTCCACTTT. As protein: CASSGRQGEYSPLHF. The whole variable domain, remainder taken from reference TRBV9 and TRBJ1-6, is DSGVTQTPKHLITATGQRVTLRCSPRSGDLSVYWYQQSLDQGLQFLIQYYNGEERAKGNILERFSAQQFPDLHSELNLSSLELGDSALYFCASSGRQGEYSPLHFGNGTRLTVT.

The chain combines TRBV18 with TRBJ2-3; no reliable D call. V lost 3 bases to trimming and J lost 0 bases, with 10 bases between them. Germline-derived CDR1 and CDR2 are KGHSH and LQKENI. There are 15 residues in the CDR3. The DNA for the CDR3 is TGTGCCAGCTCACCGGATCTCCGTAGCACAGATACGCAGTATTTT. It codes for CASSPDLRSTDTQYF.

On this clonotype: One junction end does not reproduce the germline sequence, and a read error may be involved. The CDR3 is CSSSLVPGGPKIETQYF. The CDR3 region has the DNA TGTTCCAGCAGCTTAGTTCCGGGAGGGCCTAAAATAGAGACCCAGTACTTC. The chain links TRBV7-8 to TRBJ2-5, with 8 nucleotides matching TRBD2. The length of the CDR3 is 17 residues. Germline values: CDR1 SGHVS, CDR2 FQNEAQ.

This clonotype was seen a few times. The chain uses TRBV7-6 and TRBJ2-7, with 11 positions matching TRBD1. V shed 4 bases and J 5 bases; nucleotides not matched to a gene: 4. There are 14 residues in the CDR3. CDR1 SGHVS and CDR2 FNYEAQ come from the germline V gene. CDR3: CASSSWDRGNEQYF. As DNA, the CDR3 is TGTGCCAGCAGCTCCTGGGACAGGGGGAACGAGCAGTACTTC.

Ten or more counts support this clonotype. The chain is built from TRBV28 and TRBJ2-7, with 8 nucleotides matching TRBD2. The CDR3 runs 14 residues. V gave up 6 bases and J gave up 3 bases; unmatched junction bases: 7. In germline, CDR1 is MDHEN, CDR2 SYDVKM. Here the CDR3 DNA reads TGTGCCAGCAGATCCAGCGGGAGCGGCTACGAGCAGTACTTC. It translates to CASRSSGSGYEQYF. The whole variable domain, filled in from reference TRBV28 and TRBJ2-7, reads DVKVTQSSRYLVKRTGEKVFLECVQDMDHENMFWYRQDPGLGLRLIYFSYDVKMKEKGDIPEGYSVSREKKERFSLILESASTNQTSMYLCASRSSGSGYEQYFGPGTRLTVT.

The chain employs TRBV20-1 and TRBJ1-4; possible D gene TRBD1, 6 bases. Germline CDR1 and CDR2: DFQATT and SNEGSKA (reference sequence). The V gene lost 7 bases and the J gene lost 6 bases, with 15 bases spanning the gap. There are 13 residues in the CDR3. CDR3 residues: CSVRRGDDEKLFF. CDR3 in DNA: TGCAGTGTTAGGAGGGGGGATGATGAAAAACTGTTTTTT.

V gene TRBV7-2 combines with J gene TRBJ1-6; possibly TRBD1 for D (5 bases). Trimming removed 1 base from V and 8 bases from J, with 15 bases in between. In germline, CDR1 is SGHTA, CDR2 FQGNSA. This CDR3 comprises 16 residues. The DNA for the CDR3 is TGTGCCAGCAGCTTAGATGTTCCGCGGGGGGATTCACCCCTCCACTTT. Encoded protein: CASSLDVPRGDSPLHF. Based on the CDR3 plus reference TRBV7-2 and TRBJ1-6, the full variable domain is GAGVSQSPSNKVTEKGKDVELRCDPISGHTALYWYRQSLGQGLEFLIYFQGNSAPDKSGLPSDRFSAERTGGSVSTLTIQRTQQEDSAVYLCASSLDVPRGDSPLHFGNGTRLTVT.

As for this clonotype: Given a much more abundant clone one base away, this may be a read error. Likely a read error: the CDR3 ends without its conserved phenylalanine or tryptophan. The chain has TRBV12-3 or TRBV12-4 and TRBJ2-7, with 9 nucleotides matching TRBD2. J lost 1 base, V lost 8 bases, and 9 bases had no gene match. This CDR3 has 15 amino acids. The CDR3 protein is CASRQASGISYEQYS. The CDR3 DNA follows: TGTGCCAGCCGACAGGCTAGCGGGATATCCTACGAGCAGTACTCC.

This clonotype has at least ten counts. The chain employs TRBV28 and TRBJ2-7, with D tentatively TRBD2 (5 bases). V was pared by 3 bases and J by 3 bases, with 12 bases between. The CDR3 consists of 14 residues. The V gene's germline CDR1 is MDHEN and CDR2 SYDVKM. The CDR3 DNA follows: TGTGCCAGCAGTTTTGAGCGGCAGCACTACGAGCAGTACTTC. Its translation is CASSFERQHYEQYF.

This clonotype appeared a few times. The V and J genes are TRBV6-6 and TRBJ2-1; 9 positions match TRBD1. This CDR3 has 14 residues. With V trimmed by 10 bases and J by 8 bases, 12 bases remained unmatched. Per germline, CDR1 MNHNY and CDR2 SVGAGI (reference sequence). This chain's CDR3 is CATAGTGFKDEQFF. The CDR3, as DNA: TGTGCCACCGCCGGGACAGGGTTTAAGGATGAGCAGTTCTTC.

About this clonotype: A much larger clone differs from this one at a single base, so this may be a read error. The chain links TRBV6-5 to TRBJ2-1; the D is unclear. The CDR3 spans 12 residues. Germline V gene lookup returns CDR1 MNHEY and CDR2 SVGAGI. In DNA, the CDR3 is TGTGCCAGCTGTTACGATGGTTATGAGCAGTTCTTC. Translating it yields CASCYDGYEQFF.

This clonotype was picked up many times. The J gene is TRBJ1-6, the V gene TRBV27; no definite D call. This CDR3 region has 12 residues. Between the trimmed V and J ends, which lost 5 bases and 14 bases, there was a span of 13 bases. Germline-derived CDR1 and CDR2 are MNHEY and SMNVEV (reference sequence). The CDR3 DNA is TGTGCCAGCAGTCCAGGAACCCGCACCCTCCACTTT. As protein: CASSPGTRTLHF.

This clonotype was seen a handful of times. The gene calls are TRBV6-1 and TRBJ1-2; 9 bases are a match to TRBD1. The V gene's germline CDR1 is MNHNS and CDR2 SASEGT. The CDR3 contains 14 residues. V was clipped by 8 bases and J by 3 bases; unmatched bases: 7. Here the CDR3 DNA reads TGTGCCAGCGGGACAGGGCCACTCGACTATGGCTACACCTTC. This encodes CASGTGPLDYGYTF.

This clonotype was seen a handful of times. The J gene is TRBJ1-2, the V gene TRBV3-1, with a tentative D call TRBD1 (5 bases). This CDR3 has 15 residues. Per the germline V gene, CDR1 is LGHDT and CDR2 is YNNKEL (reference sequence). V shed 0 bases and J shed 4 bases, with 12 bases lying between them. In DNA form, the CDR3 reads TGTGCCAGCAGCCAAGATTGGGGGGGAACCTATGGCTACACCTTC. This encodes CASSQDWGGTYGYTF.

The chain is built from TRBV6-2 or TRBV6-3 and TRBJ1-1; D is unclear. Trimming stripped 0 bases from V and 6 bases from J, with 17 bases between. CDR1 and CDR2 (germline): MNHEY, SVGEGT. The CDR3 sequence is 16 residues long. The CDR3 loop reads CASSYSNWKNTPEAFF. The CDR3 DNA reads as TGTGCCAGCAGTTACTCGAATTGGAAGAACACTCCTGAAGCTTTCTTT.

This clonotype was observed at least ten times. V is TRBV4-2 and J is TRBJ2-5; weak D call: TRBD1 (6 bases). Between the trimmed V and J ends, which lost 2 bases and 3 bases, there was a span of 10 bases. There are 14 residues in the CDR3. Germline CDR1 reads LGHNA; CDR2 reads YNFKEQ. CDR3 loop: CASSQSDRKETQYF. As DNA, the CDR3 is TGTGCCAGCAGCCAATCAGACAGGAAAGAGACCCAGTACTTC.

This clonotype was observed a handful of times. The chain joins TRBV11-2 to TRBJ2-3; 7 positions agree with TRBD2. CDR1 and CDR2 (germline): SGHAT, FQNNGV. After removal of 1 base from V and 4 bases from J, the junction contained 5 bases not matched to a gene. The CDR3 has 15 residues. CDR3 in amino acids: CASSLVAGEADTQYF. The CDR3, as DNA: TGTGCCAGCAGCTTAGTCGCGGGAGAGGCAGATACGCAGTATTTT.

The table lists this clonotype with a few counts. The chain links TRBV12-3 or TRBV12-4 to TRBJ2-5, with 12 positions matching TRBD2. Trimming cost V 6 bases and J 4 bases; bases outside gene matches: 3. This CDR3 comprises 14 residues. CDR3: CASRLTSGGETQYF. CDR3 DNA: TGTGCCAGCAGGCTGACTAGCGGGGGAGAGACCCAGTACTTC.

This clonotype has ten or more counts. The genes are TRBV28 and TRBJ2-2, with 11 bases matching TRBD1. The germline gives CDR1 MDHEN, CDR2 SYDVKM. With V trimmed by 6 bases and J by 4 bases, 10 bases remained unmatched. The CDR3 extends over 17 amino acids. The CDR3 DNA follows: TGTGCCAGCAGCGCTCTAGGACAGGGGGCAGGCACCGGGGAGCTGTTTTTT. As protein: CASSALGQGAGTGELFF.

This clonotype was found many times. The rearrangement uses TRBV6-5 and TRBJ1-2; D gene ambiguous. The CDR3 covers 13 residues. With 2 bases removed from V and 8 bases from J, the gap between germline ends came to 12 bases. The V gene's germline CDR1 is MNHEY and CDR2 SVGAGI. The CDR3 spells CASSYGLVQGYTF. CDR3 DNA sequence: TGTGCCAGCAGTTACGGCCTGGTCCAAGGCTACACCTTC.

This clonotype was seen repeatedly, ten times or more. The chain uses TRBV2 and TRBJ1-1; the D is unclear. Trimming cost V 2 bases and J 0 bases, with 4 bases left between them. Per the germline V gene, CDR1 is SNHLY and CDR2 is FYNNEI. This CDR3 has 13 residues. CDR3 nucleotides: TGTGCCAGCAGTGAAATCGTGAACACTGAAGCTTTCTTT. It translates to CASSEIVNTEAFF.

The V and J genes are TRBV6-6 and TRBJ2-7, with a tentative D call TRBD1 (6 bases). V dropped 5 bases and J dropped 7 bases, with 12 bases sitting between them. Germline V CDR1 and CDR2: MNHNY, SVGAGI (reference sequence). This CDR3 region has 12 residues. Here the CDR3 reads CASSQKQGEQYF. DNA for the CDR3: TGTGCCAGCAGTCAAAAACAGGGAGAGCAGTACTTC.

This clonotype was observed many times. The rearrangement joins TRBV7-9 to TRBJ1-1; D is undetermined. The CDR3 covers 12 residues. V was shortened by 0 bases and J by 7 bases, with 6 bases between the two germline ends. Germline V gene lookup returns CDR1 SEHNR and CDR2 FQNEAQ (reference sequence). CDR3 region: CASSLASVEAFF. CDR3 DNA: TGTGCCAGCAGCTTAGCCTCGGTTGAAGCTTTCTTT.